Described below is a single T cell receptor beta chain sequence and its context. No antigen is known for it. Different DNA sequences within this sample yield the same CDR3. This sample is drawn from a study of shared clonotypes between healthy human individuals. Study-level information: Three plates each covered CD4 naive and memory; CD8 naive two, CD8 memory one.

Study observations and caveats: Clonotype sharing across several donors was observed for around 5% of naive CD4 clonotypes.

The protocol was immunoSEQ multiplex PCR, while the TCRdb copy is restricted to in-frame clones and leaves out a portion. Counted here are over a million clones, about 98% occurring once; the ten biggest clones make up about 0.45%. This TCR was sampled from a man aged 25 to 40 in good health. The sample taken for sequencing was naive CD4+ T cells sorted from blood. The subset is: CD45RA+ positively selected.

The CDR3 region has the DNA TGCAGCGTCAGGACAGGGGACTATGGCTACACCTTC. Translated: CSVRTGDYGYTF. V and J are TRBV29-1 and TRBJ1-2, with TRBD1 identical over 9 bases. The length of the CDR3 is 12 residues. Germline V gives CDR1 SQVTM, CDR2 ANQGSEA. The V and J ends lost 6 bases and 3 bases, in that order; junction bases with no gene match: 2.